A single sample gave rise to the 27 T cell receptor beta chains below, sequenced in a study of cytomegalovirus exposure and HLA in healthy donors. With 60 Vbeta and 13 Jbeta primers, the PCR was carried out. Only in-frame clones appear in the TCRdb table, and some are missing; sequencing was by immunoSEQ multiplex PCR. The sample has about 110,000 clones; roughly 82% are singletons. The sample comprised PBMCs. The origin of the receptors is a male donor in good health and CMV-seropositive.

The chain links TRBV19 to TRBJ2-1; 9 positions agree with TRBD2. The CDR3 has 15 amino acids. V shed 9 bases, J shed 4 bases, and the junction held 10 bases outside the gene matches. From germline, CDR1 is LNHDA and CDR2 SQIVND (reference sequence). DNA of the CDR3: TGTGCCAGCAACGCCGGGACTAGCCAATACAATGAGCAGTTCTTC. Its translation: CASNAGTSQYNEQFF.

This clone was detected only a few times. The chain joins TRBV20-1 to TRBJ1-2; D is uncertain. This CDR3 is 11 amino acids long. The germline V gene encodes CDR1 DFQATT and CDR2 SNEGSKA (reference sequence). V lost 6 bases and J 4 bases, leaving 9 bases between the germline ends. The CDR3 coding sequence is TGCAGTGCGGAGGCCGGCTATGGCTACACCTTC. As protein: CSAEAGYGYTF.

This clone was recorded once. The chain couples TRBV27 to TRBJ1-5; D possibly corresponds to TRBD1 (5 bases). Trimming cost V 5 bases and J 3 bases, with 14 bases left between them. CDR3 length: 15 residues. Germline CDR1 MNHEY, CDR2 SMNVEV (reference sequence). CDR3 in amino acids: CASSALGGTNQPQHF. CDR3 nucleotides: TGTGCCAGCAGTGCCCTGGGAGGGACCAATCAGCCCCAGCATTTT.

The chain links TRBV7-9 to TRBJ2-7, with D perhaps matching TRBD1 (6 bases). Germline V CDR1 and CDR2: SEHNR, FQNEAQ (reference sequence). Trimming took 2 bases from V and 2 from J, leaving 7 bases between them. This CDR3 spans 13 amino acids. DNA for the CDR3: TGTGCCAGCAGCTTAAAGGGGGCCTACGAGCAGTACTTC. Encoded protein: CASSLKGAYEQYF.

This clone was recorded a few times. V and J are TRBV5-1 and TRBJ2-7; TRBD1 aligns across 7 bases. CDR1 and CDR2 from the germline V gene are SGHRS and YFSETQ. J gave up 2 bases and V 5 bases, and 10 bases lay outside the gene matches. The CDR3 loop spans 15 amino acids. CDR3 amino acids: CASSPQGTQPYEQYF. The CDR3 DNA reads as TGCGCCAGCAGTCCACAGGGGACCCAACCCTACGAGCAGTACTTC.

The CDR3 sequence: CASSATHLGQGSGYTF. DNA for the CDR3: TGTGCCAGCAGCGCCACCCACCTCGGGCAGGGCTCTGGCTACACCTTC. The chain uses TRBV7-9 and TRBJ1-2, with a tentative D call TRBD1 (5 bases). V was clipped by 5 bases and J by 7 bases, with 23 bases between them. The length of the CDR3 is 16 residues. The germline gives CDR1 SEHNR, CDR2 FQNEAQ (reference sequence).

This sequence joins TRBV9 and TRBJ2-7; D possibly corresponds to TRBD1 (6 bases). There are 14 residues in the CDR3. V gave up 0 bases and J gave up 6 bases, with 13 bases separating them. Germline-derived CDR1 and CDR2 are SGDLS and YYNGEE. CDR3 amino acids: CASSVGPGQPEQYF. In nucleotides, the CDR3 is TGTGCCAGCAGCGTAGGCCCAGGACAGCCCGAGCAGTACTTC.

The chain's CDR3 is CASSQIAASYEQYF. CDR3 nucleotide sequence: TGTGCCAGCAGCCAAATAGCGGCCAGCTACGAGCAGTACTTC. The chain links TRBV5-8 to TRBJ2-7; D is perhaps TRBD2 (6 bases). The CDR3 has 14 amino acids. Trimming took 4 bases from V and 3 from J, leaving 14 bases between them. The germline gives CDR1 SGHTS, CDR2 YDEGEE.

The rearrangement links TRBV5-1 to TRBJ2-3; 9 bases match TRBD1. Germline assignment: CDR1 SGHRS and CDR2 YFSETQ. V was clipped by 0 bases and J by 3 bases; unmatched bases: 5. There are 16 residues in the CDR3. In nucleotides, the CDR3 is TGCGCCAGCAGCTTGGCTAGGGACAGGGTGACAGATACGCAGTATTTT. Amino acids: CASSLARDRVTDTQYF.

V and J are TRBV4-2 and TRBJ1-1, with 12 bases lining up with TRBD1. With 4 bases clipped from V and 1 base from J, the junction kept 10 bases outside the gene matches. Germline-derived CDR1 and CDR2 are LGHNA and YNFKEQ. The CDR3 is made up of 18 amino acids. CDR3 sequence (DNA): TGTGCCAGCAGCCCTCTGGGGGGACAGGGGGCTGGGAACACTGAAGCTTTCTTT. Encoded protein: CASSPLGGQGAGNTEAFF.

This clone was detected only a few times. The V and J genes are TRBV7-3 and TRBJ2-3; 7 positions agree with TRBD2. The length of the CDR3 is 12 residues. The V gene's germline CDR1 is SGHTA and CDR2 FQGTGA. Trimming took 5 bases from V and 5 from J; bases not matched to a gene: 1. Here the CDR3 reads CASSPGGDTQYF. The CDR3 coding sequence is TGTGCCAGCAGCCCGGGGGGAGATACGCAGTATTTT.

The J gene is TRBJ2-4, the V gene TRBV19; D is undetermined. CDR1 is LNHDA and CDR2 is SQIVND in the germline V gene (reference sequence). The V and J ends lost 8 bases and 2 bases respectively, with 19 bases between them. The CDR3 has 16 residues. The CDR3 bases are TGTGCCAGTGCCCTTAGTCCAGGTTTGACCAAAAACATTCAGTACTTC. This gives the protein CASALSPGLTKNIQYF.

This chain connects TRBV7-2 to TRBJ1-1, with a tentative D call TRBD1 (6 bases). Trimming pared 1 base from V and 13 bases from J, leaving 22 bases between. CDR3 length: 15 residues. CDR1 is SGHTA, CDR2 FQGNSA, per germline. CDR3: CASSLDSLGQTGHFF. The CDR3 DNA reads TGTGCCAGCAGCTTAGACTCGTTAGGACAGACGGGGCATTTCTTT.

The J gene is TRBJ2-7, the V gene TRBV4-2; D is ambiguous. The length of the CDR3 is 12 residues. The germline CDR1 and CDR2 sequences are LGHNA and YNFKEQ. The V gene lost 4 bases and the J gene lost 3 bases, with 7 bases spanning the gap. This CDR3 is CASSPAGYEQYF. CDR3 nucleotide sequence: TGTGCCAGCAGCCCCGCAGGCTACGAGCAGTACTTC.

The rearrangement links TRBV4-3 to TRBJ1-3; D uncertain. From germline, CDR1 is LGHNA and CDR2 YSLEER. CDR3 length: 20 amino acids. The V and J ends lost 0 bases and 3 bases respectively, with 24 bases between them. CDR3 loop: CASSQDALAGLYNRGNTIYF. The DNA for the CDR3 is TGCGCCAGCAGCCAAGACGCTCTTGCAGGACTTTATAACCGTGGAAACACCATATATTTT.

CDR3 bases: TGTGCCAGCAGTTTATCGGCAGGGGGCTATAGCCCGTACAATGAGCAGTTCTTC. It codes for CASSLSAGGYSPYNEQFF. The V call is TRBV27, the J call TRBJ2-1, with 8 nucleotides matching TRBD1. Germline V gene lookup returns CDR1 MNHEY and CDR2 SMNVEV (reference sequence). The CDR3 contains 18 residues. Trimming cost V 0 bases and J 4 bases; bases outside gene matches: 11.

This sequence joins TRBV7-3 and TRBJ2-5, with a possible D match to TRBD2 (6 bases). The germline V gene has CDR1 SGHTA and CDR2 FQGTGA. The CDR3 runs 16 residues. V was clipped by 0 bases and J by 5 bases, with 16 bases between them. CDR3 protein: CASSLTGGLGRETQYF. The CDR3, as DNA: TGTGCCAGCAGCTTAACTGGTGGATTAGGGAGGGAGACCCAGTACTTC.

The CDR3 bases are TGTGCCAGTAGTATCCCCGGGACAACATTGATCTACTTC. It codes for CASSIPGTTLIYF. V and J are TRBV19 and TRBJ2-7; maybe TRBD1 (6 bases). V was clipped by 3 bases and J by 13 bases, with 19 bases between them. Germline values: CDR1 LNHDA, CDR2 SQIVND (reference sequence). The CDR3 consists of 13 residues.

DNA for the CDR3: TGCGCCAGCAGCCAAGTTCGGGGAGAGCAGTATTTT. This sequence encodes CASSQVRGEQYF. The chain recombines TRBV4-3 with TRBJ2-3; possibly TRBD2 for D (5 bases). The V end lost 1 base, the J end lost 11 bases, and 10 bases lay between the germline ends. From germline, CDR1 is LGHNA and CDR2 YSLEER. This CDR3 comprises 12 residues.

The chain recombines TRBV7-9 with TRBJ1-2; D not certain. The CDR3 runs 12 residues. CDR1 is SEHNR and CDR2 is FQNEAQ in the germline V gene (reference sequence). The V end was cut by 6 bases, the J end by 0 bases, with 5 bases between. The CDR3 nucleotides are TGTGCCAGCAGAGCTACTAACTATGGCTACACCTTC. This gives the protein CASRATNYGYTF.

The V gene is TRBV28, the J gene TRBJ2-2; TRBD2 is a possible D gene (6 bases). With 6 bases removed from V and 1 base from J, the gap between germline ends came to 9 bases. Per germline, CDR1 MDHEN and CDR2 SYDVKM. The CDR3 spans 14 residues. The DNA of the CDR3 is TGTGCCAGCAGGGGCGGGGTGAACACCGGGGAGCTGTTTTTT. Residues: CASRGGVNTGELFF.

In its sample, this clone was seen a few times. V and J are TRBV7-6 and TRBJ2-2, with unresolved D. V lost 5 bases and J lost 5, with 12 bases in between. The germline gives CDR1 SGHVS, CDR2 FNYEAQ. The CDR3 is made up of 14 amino acids. The DNA of the CDR3 is TGTGCCAGCAGCCCTAGGAGCGATACCGGGGAGCTGTTTTTT. It specifies CASSPRSDTGELFF. Together with reference TRBV7-6 and TRBJ2-2, the CDR3 gives the full variable domain: GAGVSQSPRYKVTKRGQDVALRCDPISGHVSLYWYRQALGQGPEFLTYFNYEAQQDKSGLPNDRFSAERPEGSISTLTIQRTEQRDSAMYRCASSPRSDTGELFFGEGSRLTVL.

CDR3 nucleotides: TGTGCCAGCTCACCACTGGGGCTAGCGGGAGGGCGCGAGCAGTACTTC. Translating it yields CASSPLGLAGGREQYF. This chain joins TRBV18 and TRBJ2-7; 12 bases match TRBD2. The CDR3 consists of 16 residues. With 1 base clipped from V and 6 bases from J, the junction kept 7 bases outside the gene matches. The germline gives CDR1 KGHSH, CDR2 LQKENI.

The rearrangement links TRBV7-9 to TRBJ2-7, with 8 bases identical to TRBD2. Germline values: CDR1 SEHNR, CDR2 FQNEAQ (reference sequence). The CDR3 extends over 16 amino acids. Losses at the gene ends were 6 bases for V and 6 bases for J; bases not matched to a gene: 16. The CDR3 sequence is CASSLLMPGGLPEQYF. CDR3 DNA sequence: TGTGCCAGCAGTCTTTTGATGCCGGGGGGGCTCCCCGAGCAGTACTTC.

This clone showed up just a few times. This rearrangement joins TRBV6-1 to TRBJ2-7, with 8 bases fitting TRBD2. The CDR3 has 14 amino acids. The V segment lost 5 bases and the J segment 4 bases; nucleotides outside the gene matches: 7. CDR1 is MNHNS, CDR2 SASEGT, per germline. CDR3 sequence: CASSYGSGKYEQYF. DNA for the CDR3: TGTGCCAGCAGTTATGGTAGCGGGAAGTACGAGCAGTACTTC.

The V call is TRBV2, the J call TRBJ2-1, with TRBD1 matching 7 bases. Per germline, CDR1 SNHLY and CDR2 FYNNEI. The CDR3 extends over 15 amino acids. Trimming took 10 bases from V and 0 from J; bases not matched to a gene: 9. The CDR3 sequence is CATKPNRGSYNEQFF. The CDR3 nucleotides read TGTGCCACCAAACCAAACAGGGGCTCCTACAATGAGCAGTTCTTC. The whole variable domain, remainder taken from reference TRBV2 and TRBJ2-1, is EPEVTQTPSHQVTQMGQEVILRCVPISNHLYFYWYRQILGQKVEFLVSFYNNEISEKSEIFDDQFSVERPDGSNFTLKIRSTKLEDSAMYFCATKPNRGSYNEQFFGPGTRLTVL.

The chain combines TRBV7-3 with TRBJ2-1, with 9 bases aligning to TRBD2. V shed 2 bases, J shed 7 bases, and the junction held 9 bases outside the gene matches. This CDR3 region has 16 residues. The germline CDR1 and CDR2 sequences are SGHTA and FQGTGA. This CDR3 reads CASSLWAGGPENEQFF. The DNA of the CDR3 is TGTGCCAGCAGCTTATGGGCGGGGGGGCCTGAGAATGAGCAGTTCTTC. Supplemented by reference TRBV7-3 and TRBJ2-1, the full variable domain reads GAGVSQTPSNKVTEKGKYVELRCDPISGHTALYWYRQSLGQGPEFLIYFQGTGAADDSGLPNDRFFAVRPEGSVSTLKIQRTERGDSAVYLCASSLWAGGPENEQFFGPGTRLTVL.